The 26 T cell receptor beta chains listed next were all sequenced from one sample in a study of blood T cells in healthy people across ages (dated by TCRdb to between 2014 and 2016). Preparation of the library involved 5' RACE. TCRdb lists the instrument as Illumina HiSeq 2500. A second about 7 to 12 cycle PCR used a sample-barcoded 5' primer and a J-beta primer mix. TCRdb redid the processing of the public reads, applying fastp at Q25 and MiXCR, and retained in-frame beta chains. All rows with the same CDR3 protein become a single entry with the most common DNA and genes. In this sample the table shows 1 million or so distinct CDR3 sequences, more than 35% of which occur a single time. The ten largest make up 15% to 20% of the sample. What was sequenced was blood. Every receptor here comes from a woman aged 55 to 70 in good health.

There are a few counts of this clonotype. The chain couples TRBV3-1 to TRBJ1-2; 7 bases map to TRBD1. J was trimmed by 0 bases and V by 1 base; bases with no gene match: 11. CDR3 length: 18 amino acids. Germline V gene lookup returns CDR1 LGHDT and CDR2 YNNKEL (reference sequence). The CDR3 sequence: CASSQGARTGLTNYGYTF. The CDR3 DNA follows: TGTGCCAGCAGCCAAGGGGCTAGGACAGGCTTAACTAACTATGGCTACACCTTC.

The chain joins TRBV7-9 to TRBJ2-1, with 10 bases identical to TRBD2. The J call could be wrong; TRBJ2-7 is a better fit for the DNA end. CDR3 length: 17 amino acids. From germline, CDR1 is SEHNR and CDR2 FQNEAQ (reference sequence). CDR3 loop: CASSPSTSGDFYNEQYF. The CDR3 nucleotides are TGTGCCAGCAGCCCCTCTACTAGCGGGGATTTCTACAATGAGCAGTACTTC.

Only a few counts were recorded for this clonotype. J is TRBJ2-7 and V is TRBV25-1; the D gene could be TRBD1 or TRBD2 (5 bases each). V was cut by 4 bases and J by 2 bases, with 18 bases left in between. The CDR3 totals 16 residues. Germline assignment: CDR1 MGHDK and CDR2 SYGVNS. The CDR3, as DNA: TGTGCCAGCAGTGGCGGTTGGGGACCCCGACCCTACGAGCAGTACTTC. The encoded protein is CASSGGWGPRPYEQYF.

This chain links TRBV29-1 with TRBJ1-5; a possible D gene is TRBD1 (5 bases). CDR3 length: 13 amino acids. V shed 6 bases and J shed 1 base, with 10 bases lying between them. Germline V CDR1 and CDR2: SQVTM, ANQGSEA. The CDR3 loop is CSVRGDSNQPQHF. The CDR3 nucleotides are TGCAGCGTCCGTGGGGACAGCAATCAGCCCCAGCATTTT.

This clonotype was counted only a few times. This sequence joins TRBV5-1 and TRBJ2-7; 10 positions match TRBD1. The germline CDR1 and CDR2 sequences are SGHRS and YFSETQ. The trim removed 4 bases at V and 2 bases at J, leaving 6 bases unmatched. The CDR3 totals 15 residues. The CDR3 region is CASSPGQGIAYEQYF. CDR3 sequence (DNA): TGCGCCAGCAGCCCGGGACAGGGGATCGCCTACGAGCAGTACTTC.

This clonotype was seen more than once but under ten times. The V call is TRBV5-6, the J call TRBJ2-1; TRBD2 agrees at 12 bases. J gave up 9 bases and V 0 bases, and 7 bases lay outside the gene matches. Germline CDR1 reads SGHDT; CDR2 reads YYEEEE. CDR3 size: 16 residues. Here the CDR3 reads CASSLATSGRNAEQFF. The DNA of the CDR3 is TGTGCCAGCAGCTTGGCCACTAGCGGGAGGAACGCTGAGCAGTTCTTC.

This CDR3 is CAWSASLGTGFQPQHF. Here the CDR3 DNA reads TGTGCCTGGAGTGCCAGCCTCGGGACAGGGTTTCAGCCCCAGCATTTT. The chain combines TRBV30 with TRBJ1-5, with 9 nucleotides matching TRBD1. The CDR3 is made up of 16 amino acids. The germline V gene encodes CDR1 GTSNPN and CDR2 SVGIG (reference sequence). J was trimmed by 6 bases and V by 1 base; bases with no gene match: 10.

This chain links TRBV7-3 with TRBJ2-1; 10 positions agree with TRBD2. CDR1 and CDR2 (germline): SGHTA, FQGTGA. The length of the CDR3 is 16 residues. V shed 5 bases and J 2 bases; nucleotides not matched to a gene: 6. CDR3 DNA: TGTGCCAGCAGCGGTAGCGGGACTAGCGCCTACAATGAGCAGTTCTTC. This sequence encodes CASSGSGTSAYNEQFF.

This CDR3 is CASRAGGLNEKLFF. CDR3 DNA: TGTGCCAGCAGGGCAGGGGGCCTTAATGAAAAACTGTTTTTT. The chain has TRBV28 and TRBJ1-4; 8 bases are shared with TRBD1. After removal of 6 bases from V and 4 bases from J, the junction contained 4 bases not matched to a gene. This CDR3 is built from 14 residues. The germline V gene has CDR1 MDHEN and CDR2 SYDVKM.

This chain's CDR3 is CAISEQKQGNSPLHF. Written as DNA, the CDR3 is TGTGCCATCAGTGAGCAGAAGCAGGGCAATTCACCCCTCCACTTT. The chain carries TRBV10-3 and TRBJ1-6; TRBD1 is a possible D gene (5 bases). V lost 2 bases and J 7 bases, leaving 12 bases between the germline ends. CDR3 length equals 15 residues. Germline CDR1 reads ENHRY; CDR2 reads SYGVKD.

This clonotype came up a few times. The CDR3 region has the DNA TGTGCCAGCAGGAGGGGACAGGGGAGCAATCAGCCCCAGCATTTT. Translated: CASRRGQGSNQPQHF. J is TRBJ1-5 and V is TRBV2, with 10 bases that match TRBD1. V was clipped by 6 bases and J by 1 base; unmatched bases: 3. CDR3 length equals 15 residues. Germline V gene lookup returns CDR1 SNHLY and CDR2 FYNNEI.

The chain combines TRBV20-1 with TRBJ1-1; no reliable D call. Trimming cost V 6 bases and J 4 bases, with 18 bases left between them. The CDR3 contains 14 residues. Germline V gene lookup returns CDR1 DFQATT and CDR2 SNEGSKA (reference sequence). The CDR3 nucleotides are TGCAGTGCCGGGAGGAGTTTGTTAGGCACTGAAGCTTTCTTT. Protein: CSAGRSLLGTEAFF.

This clonotype appeared many times. The gene calls are TRBV21-1 and TRBJ2-5; TRBD2, as called in the table, went unchecked against the DNA. TRBV21-1 is reported as a pseudogene. This CDR3 contains 16 residues. The CDR3 sequence is CASSTRGSRGGETQYF. In DNA form, the CDR3 reads TGTGCCAGCAGCACTCGGGGCAGTAGGGGAGGAGAGACCCAGTACTTC.

This clonotype turned up a few times. J is TRBJ2-1 and V is TRBV5-1, with TRBD1 identical over 9 bases. The CDR3 runs 16 residues. J gave up 4 bases and V 0 bases, and 5 bases lay outside the gene matches. The V gene's germline CDR1 is SGHRS and CDR2 YFSETQ. The CDR3 loop is CASSLVGGQGYNEQFF. The DNA for the CDR3 is TGCGCCAGCAGCTTGGTAGGCGGACAGGGGTACAATGAGCAGTTCTTC. The variable domain in full, with the rest retrieved from reference TRBV5-1 and TRBJ2-1, is KAGVTQTPRYLIKTRGQQVTLSCSPISGHRSVSWYQQTPGQGLQFLFEYFSETQRNKGNFPGRFSGRQFSNSRSEMNVSTLELGDSALYLCASSLVGGQGYNEQFFGPGTRLTVL.

The chain combines TRBV6-5 with TRBJ2-4; 10 bases are a match to TRBD2. Gene TRBJ2-7 matches the end of the DNA better, so the J call may be wrong. The CDR3 spans 15 residues. The germline gives CDR1 MNHEY, CDR2 SVGAGI. For the CDR3, the DNA is TGTGCCAGCAGTCCTAGCGGGAGCCCATCCTACGAGCAGTACTTC. Protein product: CASSPSGSPSYEQYF.

J is TRBJ1-2 and V is TRBV20-1; D possibly corresponds to TRBD1 (6 bases). There are 14 residues in the CDR3. V was pared by 0 bases and J by 3 bases, with 11 bases between. Germline assignment: CDR1 DFQATT and CDR2 SNEGSKA (reference sequence). The CDR3 nucleotides read TGCAGTGCTAGAGACCTGACAGGAGACTATGGCTACACCTTC. It encodes CSARDLTGDYGYTF.

This clonotype turned up a few times. The chain joins TRBV20-1 to TRBJ2-7, with D possibly matching TRBD2 (7 bases). The CDR3 spans 14 residues. V lost 6 bases, J lost 2 bases, and 17 bases lay in between. Germline CDR1 reads DFQATT; CDR2 reads SNEGSKA (reference sequence). The CDR3 sequence is CSALRGAETYEQYF. The CDR3 region has the DNA TGCAGTGCCCTCCGGGGGGCCGAGACCTACGAGCAGTACTTC.

This clonotype was counted only a few times. The chain couples TRBV29-1 to TRBJ2-1; D is undetermined. CDR3 length: 10 residues. The germline V and J ends were trimmed by 6 bases and 3 bases, with 3 bases remaining between them. Germline-derived CDR1 and CDR2 are SQVTM and ANQGSEA. CDR3 nucleotides: TGCAGCGTCATCTACAATGAGCAGTTCTTC. This codes for CSVIYNEQFF.

This clonotype was recorded a few times. This chain connects TRBV12-3 or TRBV12-4 to TRBJ2-3; 9 bases line up with TRBD1. V gave up 6 bases and J gave up 6 bases; unmatched junction bases: 10. The CDR3 is 15 amino acids. The DNA for the CDR3 is TGTGCCAGCAGCAGCGCCGGGACAGGGCTGGATACGCAGTATTTT. Its protein is CASSSAGTGLDTQYF.

This clonotype was seen only a few times. The J gene is TRBJ2-4, the V gene TRBV10-3; a weak D match, TRBD2 (6 bases). Germline V gene sequence: CDR1 ENHRY, CDR2 SYGVKD. The CDR3 consists of 15 residues. The V and J ends lost 10 bases and 3 bases respectively, with 19 bases between them. The CDR3 loop reads CATQTSPVGKNIQYF. In nucleotides, the CDR3 is TGTGCCACCCAGACTAGTCCGGTTGGCAAAAACATTCAGTACTTC.

This clonotype was detected ten times or more. For the CDR3, the DNA is TGTGCCAGCAGCCAGGGACAGGGGGACTCCTACGAGCAGTACTTC. Its translation is CASSQGQGDSYEQYF. The chain has TRBV5-5 and TRBJ2-7, with TRBD1 matching 11 bases. There are 15 residues in the CDR3. Germline V gives CDR1 SGHKS, CDR2 YYEKEE (reference sequence). With 4 bases clipped from V and 0 bases from J, the junction kept 3 bases outside the gene matches. Variable domain in full (rest from reference TRBV5-5 and TRBJ2-7): DAGVTQSPTHLIKTRGQQVTLRCSPISGHKSVSWYQQVLGQGPQFIFQYYEKEERGRGNFPDRFSARQFPNYSSELNVNALLLGDSALYLCASSQGQGDSYEQYFGPGTRLTVT.

This clonotype has a count of ten or more. The chain employs TRBV28 and TRBJ2-7; TRBD1 might be the D (6 bases). CDR3 length equals 12 residues. The V gene's germline CDR1 is MDHEN and CDR2 SYDVKM. Trimming took off 10 bases at V and 1 base at J, with 11 bases between the two ends. The CDR3 DNA reads TGTGCCACTTCACAGGGTTCCTACGAGCAGTACTTC. Its translation is CATSQGSYEQYF.

The chain recombines TRBV12-3 or TRBV12-4 with TRBJ2-3; TRBD2 agrees at 7 bases. The trim removed 3 bases at V and 3 bases at J, leaving 9 bases unmatched. The CDR3 totals 16 residues. CDR3 loop: CASSFLTREGTDTQYF. The CDR3 DNA reads TGTGCCAGCAGTTTCCTGACAAGGGAGGGAACAGATACGCAGTATTTT.

V is TRBV29-1 and J is TRBJ1-1; 9 nucleotides align to TRBD1. From germline, CDR1 is SQVTM and CDR2 ANQGSEA. The CDR3 has 13 amino acids. V trimming: 7 bases; J trimming: 3 bases; junction bases outside the gene matches: 6. The CDR3 DNA reads TGCAGCGCTGTCCGGACAGGGGACACTGAAGCTTTCTTT. Amino acids: CSAVRTGDTEAFF.

In its sample, this clonotype was seen a few times. The chain combines TRBV27 with TRBJ1-5, with TRBD1 matching over 11 bases. V lost 3 bases and J lost 6; bases outside the gene matches: 4. Germline CDR1 MNHEY, CDR2 SMNVEV (reference sequence). The CDR3 has 15 amino acids. The CDR3 DNA reads as TGTGCCAGCAGTTTCGGGACAGGGGGTACTCAGCCCCAGCATTTT. As protein: CASSFGTGGTQPQHF.

This clonotype was counted once. The chain uses TRBV11-2 and TRBJ1-2; 10 bases match TRBD1. With 4 bases clipped from V and 3 bases from J, the junction kept 8 bases outside the gene matches. This CDR3 region has 16 residues. Germline V gives CDR1 SGHAT, CDR2 FQNNGV. CDR3 amino acids: CASSSWTGGTYYGYTF. For the CDR3, the DNA is TGTGCCAGCAGCTCTTGGACAGGGGGGACCTACTATGGCTACACCTTC.